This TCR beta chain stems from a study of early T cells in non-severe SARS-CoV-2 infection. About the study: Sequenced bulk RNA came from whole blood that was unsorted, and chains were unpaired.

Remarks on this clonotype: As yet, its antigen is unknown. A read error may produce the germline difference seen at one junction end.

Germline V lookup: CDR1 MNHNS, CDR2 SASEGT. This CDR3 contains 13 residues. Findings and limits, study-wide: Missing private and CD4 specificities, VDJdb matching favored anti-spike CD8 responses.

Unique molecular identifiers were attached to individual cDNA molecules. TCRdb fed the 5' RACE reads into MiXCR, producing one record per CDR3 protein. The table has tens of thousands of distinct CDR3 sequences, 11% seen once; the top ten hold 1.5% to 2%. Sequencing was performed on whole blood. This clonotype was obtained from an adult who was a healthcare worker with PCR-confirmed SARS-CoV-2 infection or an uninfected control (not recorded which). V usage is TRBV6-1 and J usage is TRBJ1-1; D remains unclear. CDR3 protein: CASRETLDTEAFF. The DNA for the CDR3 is TGTGCCAGCAGGGAAACCCTAGACACCGAAGCTTTCTTT.